Following are 26 T cell receptor beta chains from one sample sequenced in a study of blood T cell repertoires in COVID-19. Produced via immunoSEQ multiplex PCR; TCRdb's table is partial and in-frame only. Of around 260,000 clones detected, around 82% appear once; the ten largest clones hold around 16%. The source material was peripheral blood. The receptors derive from a person aged 65-85 years with COVID-19, enrolled during active disease.

This chain joins TRBV19 and TRBJ2-3; tentative D call: TRBD2 (6 bases). The CDR3 runs 15 residues. With 7 bases removed from V and 2 bases from J, the gap between germline ends came to 16 bases. Germline-derived CDR1 and CDR2 are LNHDA and SQIVND (reference sequence). This CDR3 is CASKPGRGPTDTQYF. The CDR3 DNA reads as TGTGCCAGTAAGCCGGGGCGGGGCCCCACAGATACGCAGTATTTT.

The chain has TRBV7-9 and TRBJ1-6; no reliable D call. The V gene lost 3 bases and the J gene lost 8 bases, with 11 bases spanning the gap. Per the germline V gene, CDR1 is SEHNR and CDR2 is FQNEAQ (reference sequence). This CDR3 region has 14 residues. CDR3 sequence reads: CASSFREEHSPLHF. CDR3 DNA: TGTGCCAGCAGCTTTCGGGAGGAACATTCACCCCTCCACTTT.

The genes are TRBV19 and TRBJ1-4; D is ambiguous. Germline CDR1 is LNHDA and CDR2 is SQIVND (reference sequence). V was shortened by 3 bases and J by 7 bases, with 15 bases between the two germline ends. The CDR3 spans 15 residues. The DNA of the CDR3 is TGTGCCAGTAGTATCCAGACTTCTTTAAGTGAAAAACTGTTTTTT. As protein: CASSIQTSLSEKLFF.

J is TRBJ2-2 and V is TRBV7-3; D not resolved. Germline CDR1 is SGHTA and CDR2 is FQGTGA. V was shortened by 3 bases and J by 2 bases, with 7 bases between the two germline ends. The CDR3 length is 14 residues. CDR3 residues: CASSLGVNTGELFF. CDR3 coding DNA: TGTGCCAGCAGCTTGGGCGTTAACACCGGGGAGCTGTTTTTT. The variable domain in full, with the rest retrieved from reference TRBV7-3 and TRBJ2-2, is GAGVSQTPSNKVTEKGKYVELRCDPISGHTALYWYRQSLGQGPEFLIYFQGTGAADDSGLPNDRFFAVRPEGSVSTLKIQRTERGDSAVYLCASSLGVNTGELFFGEGSRLTVL.

This chain uses TRBV6-1 with TRBJ2-5, with D perhaps TRBD1 (5 bases). This CDR3 has 16 residues. Germline lookup yields CDR1 MNHNS and CDR2 SASEGT. Trimming cost V 1 base and J 5 bases, with 17 bases left between them. The CDR3 loop is CASSEEVQGSTETQYF. In DNA, the CDR3 is TGTGCCAGCAGTGAAGAGGTTCAGGGTTCCACGGAGACCCAGTACTTC.

The chain combines TRBV28 with TRBJ1-1; perhaps TRBD1 as D (6 bases). This CDR3 comprises 14 residues. Germline V lookup: CDR1 MDHEN, CDR2 SYDVKM. The germline V and J ends were trimmed by 2 bases and 1 base, with 8 bases remaining between them. This chain's CDR3 is CASSLDRQNTEAFF. CDR3 nucleotides: TGTGCCAGCAGTTTAGACAGGCAGAACACTGAAGCTTTCTTT.

This clone has a single count. The genes are TRBV20-1 and TRBJ2-7; TRBD2 aligns across 8 bases. The ends lost 3 bases at V and 3 bases at J; junction bases unmatched: 10. The length of the CDR3 is 15 residues. Germline V gives CDR1 DFQATT, CDR2 SNEGSKA (reference sequence). CDR3 nucleotide sequence: TGCAGTGCTAGTAATCTTGGGAGCGGGAGCTACGAGCAGTACTTC. It translates to CSASNLGSGSYEQYF.

The CDR3 DNA is TGCGCCAGCAGCAGGACTAGCGGGGGGTATACAGATACGCAGTATTTT. It specifies CASSRTSGGYTDTQYF. The chain is built from TRBV5-1 and TRBJ2-3, with TRBD2 matching over 14 bases. V shed 4 bases and J 3 bases; nucleotides not matched to a gene: 4. CDR1 is SGHRS, CDR2 YFSETQ, per germline. The CDR3 sequence is 16 residues long.

This clone was counted a few times. Here the CDR3 DNA reads TGTGCCAGCACCCCACACCCGGGGAGTCGGGGCTACGAGCAGTACTTC. Translating it yields CASTPHPGSRGYEQYF. The rearrangement joins TRBV28 to TRBJ2-7; D might be TRBD2 (5 bases). In germline, CDR1 is MDHEN, CDR2 SYDVKM. The V end was cut by 7 bases, the J end by 3 bases, with 22 bases between. The CDR3 is made up of 16 amino acids.

This clone was seen just once. The gene calls are TRBV30 and TRBJ2-1; D possibly corresponds to TRBD1 (5 bases). V lost 4 bases, J lost 9 bases, and 22 bases lay in between. The CDR3 is made up of 15 amino acids. The germline V gene has CDR1 GTSNPN and CDR2 SVGIG (reference sequence). In DNA form, the CDR3 reads TGTGCCTGGAAAGGGGCTGGAAGAACGGCCGGTGAGCAGTTCTTC. Protein product: CAWKGAGRTAGEQFF.

In DNA form, the CDR3 reads TGTGCCAGCAGCCCCACGGCAGGGGATGGAGATACGCAGTATTTT. It translates to CASSPTAGDGDTQYF. The chain has TRBV4-2 and TRBJ2-3, with D perhaps TRBD1 (6 bases). Trimming stripped 4 bases from V and 5 bases from J, with 16 bases between. The germline CDR1 and CDR2 sequences are LGHNA and YNFKEQ. This CDR3 has 15 amino acids.

J is TRBJ2-4 and V is TRBV25-1, with 8 bases aligning to TRBD2. Germline values: CDR1 MGHDK, CDR2 SYGVNS. The trim removed 6 bases at V and 9 bases at J, leaving 10 bases unmatched. The CDR3 totals 14 residues. In DNA, the CDR3 is TGTGCCAGCAGCCCTGCGGGAGGAGGGGGCATTCAGTACTTC. Translating gives CASSPAGGGGIQYF. The entire variable domain, with the rest obtained from reference TRBV25-1 and TRBJ2-4, is as follows: EADIYQTPRYLVIGTGKKITLECSQTMGHDKMYWYQQDPGMELHLIHYSYGVNSTEKGDLSSESTVSRIRTEHFPLTLESARPSHTSQYLCASSPAGGGGIQYFGAGTRLSVL.

The chain has TRBV4-1 and TRBJ1-5; D remains unclear. V lost 1 base, J lost 0 bases, and 7 bases lay in between. The V gene's germline CDR1 is MGHRA and CDR2 YSYEKL. The CDR3 loop spans 15 amino acids. CDR3 sequence (DNA): TGCGCCAGCAGCCAAGTGCAGAATAGCAATCAGCCCCAGCATTTT. Translated: CASSQVQNSNQPQHF.

This clone has only one observation. The CDR3 here is CASSLAGNTGELFF. The CDR3 bases are TGTGCCAGCAGCTTGGCAGGAAACACCGGGGAGCTGTTTTTT. This chain joins TRBV5-6 and TRBJ2-2; D unresolved. Germline loops: CDR1 SGHDT, CDR2 YYEEEE. V was trimmed by 0 bases and J by 2 bases, leaving 5 bases between them. This CDR3 comprises 14 residues.

V is TRBV10-3 and J is TRBJ1-5, with 12 nucleotides matching TRBD1. CDR3 length: 16 residues. Germline CDR1 and CDR2: ENHRY and SYGVKD. The ends lost 8 bases at V and 0 bases at J; junction bases unmatched: 5. This CDR3 is CAIRDRGRYSNQPQHF. CDR3 nucleotides: TGTGCCATCCGGGACAGGGGGCGTTATAGCAATCAGCCCCAGCATTTT.

This chain links TRBV30 with TRBJ2-7; 10 nucleotides line up with TRBD1. The CDR3 is 13 residues long. The V segment lost 5 bases and the J segment 1 base; nucleotides outside the gene matches: 2. Per the germline V gene, CDR1 is GTSNPN and CDR2 is SVGIG (reference sequence). The CDR3 nucleotides are TGTGCCTGGGGGACAGGGGCGTCCTACGAGCAGTACTTC. It codes for CAWGTGASYEQYF.

V is TRBV7-6 and J is TRBJ1-1, with D perhaps matching TRBD1 (5 bases). The CDR3 is 13 amino acids. The germline V and J ends were trimmed by 4 bases and 3 bases, with 9 bases remaining between them. Germline CDR1 is SGHVS and CDR2 is FNYEAQ. In DNA form, the CDR3 reads TGTGCCAGCAGCTCTACAGGATACACTGAAGCTTTCTTT. This codes for CASSSTGYTEAFF.

The rearrangement uses TRBV28 and TRBJ1-1; weak D call: TRBD1 (6 bases). In germline, CDR1 is MDHEN, CDR2 SYDVKM. V lost 3 bases to trimming and J lost 5 bases, with 7 bases between them. The CDR3 loop spans 12 amino acids. CDR3 amino acids: CASSFRGTEAFF. For the CDR3, the DNA is TGTGCCAGCAGTTTCAGGGGTACTGAAGCTTTCTTT.

The chain has TRBV7-2 and TRBJ2-3; no reliable D call. CDR3 length equals 13 residues. V dropped 3 bases and J dropped 6 bases, with 10 bases sitting between them. The germline gives CDR1 SGHTA, CDR2 FQGNSA. CDR3 sequence (DNA): TGTGCCAGCAGCTTCGCCAAGAGGGATACGCAGTATTTT. Amino acid sequence: CASSFAKRDTQYF.

The CDR3 loop reads CASSQGRSLEQYF. DNA for the CDR3: TGTGCCAGCAGCCAGGGTCGGAGTCTCGAGCAGTACTTC. This sequence joins TRBV7-6 and TRBJ2-7; a possible D gene is TRBD1 (5 bases). Trimming took off 5 bases at V and 6 bases at J, with 14 bases between the two ends. The CDR3 runs 13 residues. CDR1 is SGHVS, CDR2 FNYEAQ, per germline.

The genes are TRBV10-3 and TRBJ1-2; tentative D call: TRBD1 (5 bases). The CDR3 covers 13 residues. Per the germline V gene, CDR1 is ENHRY and CDR2 is SYGVKD. Deletions cut 0 bases from V and 4 bases from J, with 6 bases between. CDR3 protein: CAISESGLYGYTF. Written as DNA, the CDR3 is TGTGCCATCAGTGAGTCGGGACTCTATGGCTACACCTTC.

CDR3 region: CASSFGLAVNTGELFF. DNA for the CDR3: TGTGCCAGCAGCTTCGGACTAGCGGTGAACACCGGGGAGCTGTTTTTT. The chain joins TRBV5-6 to TRBJ2-2; TRBD2 matches at 10 bases. This CDR3 has 16 residues. J gave up 1 base and V 2 bases, and 2 bases lay outside the gene matches. From germline, CDR1 is SGHDT and CDR2 YYEEEE.

This clone is a singleton in its sample. The CDR3 sequence: CASSKQGNEQFF. CDR3 DNA: TGTGCCAGCAGCAAACAGGGCAATGAGCAGTTCTTC. This chain links TRBV7-3 with TRBJ2-1; tentative D call: TRBD1 (6 bases). V was clipped by 5 bases and J by 6 bases, with 8 bases between them. Per germline, CDR1 SGHTA and CDR2 FQGTGA. The CDR3 is 12 amino acids.

The DNA for the CDR3 is TGTGCCATCAGTGAGGGGACAGGACTCAATTCACCCCTCCACTTT. Protein: CAISEGTGLNSPLHF. The chain links TRBV10-3 to TRBJ1-6; TRBD1 aligns across 8 bases. The CDR3 totals 15 residues. V trimming: 2 bases; J trimming: 7 bases; junction bases outside the gene matches: 4. Germline V lookup: CDR1 ENHRY, CDR2 SYGVKD.

This clone has a handful of counts. This rearrangement joins TRBV19 to TRBJ1-5; D uncertain. There are 15 residues in the CDR3. V lost 4 bases, J lost 1 base, and 11 bases lay in between. Germline lookup yields CDR1 LNHDA and CDR2 SQIVND (reference sequence). The CDR3 here is CASSSTVSSNQPQHF. The CDR3 bases are TGTGCCAGTAGTAGCACAGTATCCAGCAATCAGCCCCAGCATTTT.

This chain joins TRBV5-5 and TRBJ1-4; D uncertain. The length of the CDR3 is 17 residues. CDR1 SGHKS and CDR2 YYEKEE come from the germline V gene (reference sequence). Trimming removed 2 bases at V and 8 bases at J, with 22 bases between. The CDR3 spells CASSLMGPNSVWEKLFF. The DNA for the CDR3 is TGTGCCAGCAGCTTAATGGGCCCGAACTCCGTATGGGAAAAACTGTTTTTT. The full variable domain, rest sourced from reference TRBV5-5 and TRBJ1-4, is DAGVTQSPTHLIKTRGQQVTLRCSPISGHKSVSWYQQVLGQGPQFIFQYYEKEERGRGNFPDRFSARQFPNYSSELNVNALLLGDSALYLCASSLMGPNSVWEKLFFGSGTQLSVL.